This T cell receptor (beta chain) was identified during a study of CD4+ T cells in melanoma. Overall study results and limits: CD8+ T cell, macrophage and B cell function reportedly correlated with neoantigen-specific CD4+ T cells. Neoantigen-specific CD4+ T cells in melanoma reportedly had diverse differentiation states.

Data came from immunoSEQ multiplex PCR; TCRdb stores just in-frame clones and leaves some out. The profile shows about 140,000 clones, about 90% of them singletons. A note on this clone: Its antigen is as yet unknown.

The V and J ends lost 0 bases and 0 bases, in that order; junction bases with no gene match: 5. The CDR3 totals 17 residues. Germline values: CDR1 SGDLS, CDR2 YYNGEE. The TCR sequence derives from a human donor with melanoma. The V call is TRBV9, the J call TRBJ2-3, with 9 bases aligning to TRBD1. CDR3 sequence reads: CASSVGGQGRSTDTQYF. The CDR3 nucleotides read TGTGCCAGCAGCGTAGGTGGACAGGGGAGAAGCACAGATACGCAGTATTTT.